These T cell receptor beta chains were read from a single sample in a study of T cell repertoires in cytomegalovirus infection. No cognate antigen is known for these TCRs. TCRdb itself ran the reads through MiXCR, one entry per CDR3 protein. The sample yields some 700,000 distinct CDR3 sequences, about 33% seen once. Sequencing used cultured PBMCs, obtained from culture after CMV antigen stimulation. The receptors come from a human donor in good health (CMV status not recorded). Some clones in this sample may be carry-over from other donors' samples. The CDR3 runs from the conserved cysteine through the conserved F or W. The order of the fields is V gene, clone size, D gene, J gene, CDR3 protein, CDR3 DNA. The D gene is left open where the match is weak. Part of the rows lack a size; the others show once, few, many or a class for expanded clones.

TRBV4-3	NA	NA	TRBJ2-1	CASSRQSFYNEQFF	TGCGCCAGCAGCCGCCAGAGCTTTTACAATGAGCAGTTCTTC
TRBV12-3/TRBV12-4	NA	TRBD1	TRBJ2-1	CASSFRDRGWDEQFF	TGTGCCAGCAGTTTCAGGGACAGGGGTTGGGATGAGCAGTTCTTC
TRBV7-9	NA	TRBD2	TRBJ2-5	CASSLSPTSVEETQYF	TGTGCCAGCAGCTTATCCCCCACTAGCGTGGAAGAGACCCAGTACTTC
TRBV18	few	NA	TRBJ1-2	CASSPDLGSINYGYTF	TGTGCCAGCTCACCCGACTTGGGTTCTATAAACTATGGCTACACCTTC
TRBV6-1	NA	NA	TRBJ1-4	CASSEFQGEKLFF	TGTGCCAGCAGTGAGTTCCAGGGGGAAAAACTGTTTTTT
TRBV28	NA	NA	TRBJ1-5	CASGRDGHGNQPQHF	TGTGCCAGCGGAAGAGACGGTCACGGAAATCAGCCCCAGCATTTT
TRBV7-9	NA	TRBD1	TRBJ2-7	CASSLWTGTEQYF	TGTGCCAGCAGCCTATGGACAGGGACCGAGCAGTACTTC
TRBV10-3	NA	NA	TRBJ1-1	CAISEVLGTEAFF	TGTGCCATCAGCGAAGTCCTAGGAACTGAAGCTTTCTTT
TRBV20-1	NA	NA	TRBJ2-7	CSASAGAPKFYEQYF	TGCAGTGCTAGCGCGGGGGCCCCAAAATTCTACGAGCAGTACTTC
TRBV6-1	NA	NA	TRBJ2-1	CASRDSRLYNEQFF	TGTGCCAGCAGGGACAGTCGACTCTACAATGAGCAGTTCTTC
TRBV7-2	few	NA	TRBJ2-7	CASSPDVLAYEQYF	TGTGCCAGCAGCCCAGACGTCCTCGCCTACGAGCAGTACTTC
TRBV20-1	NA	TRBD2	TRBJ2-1	CSARASSGDLNEQFF	TGCAGTGCTAGAGCCTCTAGCGGGGACCTAAATGAGCAGTTCTTC
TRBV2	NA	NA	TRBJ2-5	CASSSGSETQYF	TGTGCCAGCAGCTCAGGAAGTGAGACCCAGTACTTC
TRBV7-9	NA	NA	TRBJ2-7	CASSRRESPEQYF	TGTGCCAGCAGCCGCCGGGAGTCTCCCGAGCAGTACTTC
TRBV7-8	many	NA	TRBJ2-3	CASSQADTQYF	TGTGCCAGCTCTCAGGCAGATACGCAGTATTTT
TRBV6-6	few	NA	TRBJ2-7	CASTTHEQYF	TGTGCCAGCACCACCCACGAGCAGTACTTC
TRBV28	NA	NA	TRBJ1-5	CASLPQGYNQPQHF	TGTGCCAGCCTACCACAGGGCTACAATCAGCCCCAGCATTTT
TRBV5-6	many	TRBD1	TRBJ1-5	CASSFSGTGTHQPQHF	TGTGCCAGCAGCTTTTCTGGGACAGGGACCCATCAGCCCCAGCATTTT
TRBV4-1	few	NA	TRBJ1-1	CASSQVGENTEAFF	TGCGCCAGCAGCCAAGTGGGAGAGAACACTGAAGCTTTCTTT
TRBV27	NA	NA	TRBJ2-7	CATSNVAGWEQYF	TGTGCCACATCCAATGTGGCAGGGTGGGAGCAGTACTTC
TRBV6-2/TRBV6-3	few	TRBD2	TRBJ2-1	CASGPAGGGQFF	TGTGCCAGCGGTCCAGCGGGAGGAGGGCAGTTCTTC
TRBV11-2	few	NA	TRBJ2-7	CASSPLQARPKVGGYEQYF	TGTGCCAGCAGCCCTCTCCAGGCCCGACCTAAAGTGGGAGGCTACGAGCAGTACTTC
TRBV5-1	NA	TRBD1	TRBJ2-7	CASSRGQITYEQYF	TGCGCCAGCAGTAGGGGACAGATTACCTACGAGCAGTACTTC
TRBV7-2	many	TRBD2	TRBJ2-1	CASSFSGRAFSVFNEQFF	TGTGCCAGCAGCTTTAGCGGGAGGGCCTTTAGTGTCTTCAATGAGCAGTTCTTC
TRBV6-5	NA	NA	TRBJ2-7	CASSYSILHEQYF	TGTGCCAGCAGTTACTCGATACTACACGAGCAGTACTTC
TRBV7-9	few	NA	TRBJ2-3	CAIPGDTQYF	TGTGCCATCCCGGGGGATACGCAGTATTTT
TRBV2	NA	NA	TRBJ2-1	CASNPSLYNEQFF	TGTGCCAGCAATCCTTCCCTATACAATGAGCAGTTCTTC
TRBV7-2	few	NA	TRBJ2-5	CASRFTIQGTQYF	TGTGCCAGCAGATTTACCATACAGGGGACCCAGTACTTC
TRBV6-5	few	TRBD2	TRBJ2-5	CASSYGTSGETQYF	TGTGCCAGCAGTTACGGGACTAGCGGGGAGACCCAGTACTTC
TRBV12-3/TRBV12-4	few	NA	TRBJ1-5	CASSFSGGSQPQHF	TGTGCCAGCAGTTTCTCCGGGGGGAGTCAGCCCCAGCATTTT
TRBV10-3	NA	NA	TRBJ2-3	CAIREGGGSTDTQYF	TGTGCCATCAGAGAGGGAGGGGGAAGCACAGATACGCAGTATTTT
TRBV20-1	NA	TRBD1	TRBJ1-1	CSAETGGSTEAFF	TGCAGTGCTGAGACAGGGGGTAGCACTGAAGCTTTCTTT
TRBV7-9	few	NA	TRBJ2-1	CASRPHQGNEQFF	TGTGCCAGCAGACCTCACCAAGGCAATGAGCAGTTCTTC
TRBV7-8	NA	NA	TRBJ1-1	CASSLEVRGTEAFF	TGTGCCAGCAGCCTAGAGGTCCGCGGGACTGAAGCTTTCTTT
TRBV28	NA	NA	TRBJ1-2	CASRETANYGYTF	TGTGCCAGCAGAGAAACAGCAAACTATGGCTACACCTTC
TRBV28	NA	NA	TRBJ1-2	CASRRGGASYGYTF	TGTGCCAGCAGACGAGGGGGGGCCAGCTATGGCTACACCTTC
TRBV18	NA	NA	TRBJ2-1	CASSPEGGSYNEQFF	TGTGCCAGCTCTCCGGAAGGCGGCTCCTACAATGAGCAGTTCTTC
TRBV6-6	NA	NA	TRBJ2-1	CASRFLAGTFNEQFF	TGTGCCAGCAGGTTTCTTGCGGGGACATTCAATGAGCAGTTCTTC
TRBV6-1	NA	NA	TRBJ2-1	CASSEGAQSWSEQFF	TGTGCCAGCAGTGAAGGCGCTCAGTCCTGGAGTGAGCAGTTCTTC
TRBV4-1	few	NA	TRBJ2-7	CASSQVAAYEQYF	TGCGCCAGCAGCCAAGTGGCGGCCTACGAGCAGTACTTC
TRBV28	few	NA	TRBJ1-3	CASSFKAFSGNTIYF	TGTGCCAGCAGTTTCAAGGCGTTCTCTGGAAACACCATATATTTT
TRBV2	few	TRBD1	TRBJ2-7	CASLHRGTYEQYF	TGTGCCAGCCTTCACAGGGGTACCTACGAGCAGTACTTC
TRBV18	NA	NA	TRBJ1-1	CASSPTDTYTEAFF	TGTGCCAGCTCACCGACGGACACCTACACTGAAGCTTTCTTT
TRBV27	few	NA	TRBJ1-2	CASTPRGDRRFRVIYGYTF	TGTGCCAGCACCCCGAGAGGGGACCGACGGTTCAGAGTAATCTATGGCTACACCTTC
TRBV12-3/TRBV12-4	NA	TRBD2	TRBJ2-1	CASSLELAGGNEQFF	TGTGCCAGCAGTTTAGAACTAGCGGGGGGCAATGAGCAGTTCTTC